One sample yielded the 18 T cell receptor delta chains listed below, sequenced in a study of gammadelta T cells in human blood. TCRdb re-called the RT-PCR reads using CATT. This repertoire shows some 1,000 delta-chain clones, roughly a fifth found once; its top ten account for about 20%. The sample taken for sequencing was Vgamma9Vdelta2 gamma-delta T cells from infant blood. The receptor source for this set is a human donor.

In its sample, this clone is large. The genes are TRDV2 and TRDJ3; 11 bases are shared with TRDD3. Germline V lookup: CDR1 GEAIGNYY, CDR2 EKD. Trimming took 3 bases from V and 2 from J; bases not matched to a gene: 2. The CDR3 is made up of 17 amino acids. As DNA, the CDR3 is TGTGCCTGTGACGTACTGGGGGATACCTGGGACACCCGACAGATGTTTTTC. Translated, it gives CACDVLGDTWDTRQMFF.

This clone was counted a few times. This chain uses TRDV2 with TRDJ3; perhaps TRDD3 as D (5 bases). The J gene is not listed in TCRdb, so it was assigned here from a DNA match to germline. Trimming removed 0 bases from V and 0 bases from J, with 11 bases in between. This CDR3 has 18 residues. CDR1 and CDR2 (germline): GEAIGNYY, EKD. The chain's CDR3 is CACDTAGVTSWDTRQMFF. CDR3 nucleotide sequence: TGTGCCTGTGACACCGCGGGGGTTACCTCCTGGGACACCCGACAGATGTTTTTC.

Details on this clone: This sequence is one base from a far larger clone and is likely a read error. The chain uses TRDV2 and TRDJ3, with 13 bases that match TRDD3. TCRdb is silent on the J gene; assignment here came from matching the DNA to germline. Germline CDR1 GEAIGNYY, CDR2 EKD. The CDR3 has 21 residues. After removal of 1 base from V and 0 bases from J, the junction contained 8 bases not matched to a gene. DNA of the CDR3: TGTGCCTGTGACACGATGGTACTGGGGGATACGCGCTCCTGGGACACCCGACAGATGTTTTTC. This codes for CACDTMVLGDTRSWDTRQMFF.

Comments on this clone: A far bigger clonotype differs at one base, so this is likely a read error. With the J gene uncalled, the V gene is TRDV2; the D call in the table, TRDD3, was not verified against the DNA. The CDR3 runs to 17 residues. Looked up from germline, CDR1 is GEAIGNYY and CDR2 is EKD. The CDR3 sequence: CACDILGDKALTAQRFF. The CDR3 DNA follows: TGTGCCTGTGACATACTGGGGGATAAAGCTTTGACAGCACAACGCTTCTTT.

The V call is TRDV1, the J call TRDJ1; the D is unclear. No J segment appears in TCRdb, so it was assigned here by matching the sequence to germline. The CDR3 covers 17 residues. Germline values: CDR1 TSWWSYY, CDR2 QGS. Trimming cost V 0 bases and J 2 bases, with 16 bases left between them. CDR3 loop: CALGELLSRDLTDKLIF. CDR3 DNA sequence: TGTGCTCTTGGGGAACTCCTATCACGCGACCTAACCGATAAACTCATCTTT.

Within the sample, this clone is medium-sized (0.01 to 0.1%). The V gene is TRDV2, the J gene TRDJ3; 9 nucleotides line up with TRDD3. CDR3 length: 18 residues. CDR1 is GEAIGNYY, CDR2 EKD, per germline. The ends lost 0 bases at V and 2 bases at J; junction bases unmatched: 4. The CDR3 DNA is TGTGCCTGTGACACCTTACTGGGGGACACCTGGGACACCCGACAGATGTTTTTC. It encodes CACDTLLGDTWDTRQMFF.

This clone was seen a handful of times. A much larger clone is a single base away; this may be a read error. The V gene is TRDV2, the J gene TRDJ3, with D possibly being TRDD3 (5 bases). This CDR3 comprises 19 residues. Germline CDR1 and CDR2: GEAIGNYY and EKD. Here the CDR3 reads CACNTGGFSSSWDTRQMFF. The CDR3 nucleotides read TGTGCCTGTAACACCGGGGGGTTCTCCAGCTCCTGGGACACCCGACAGATGTTTTTC.

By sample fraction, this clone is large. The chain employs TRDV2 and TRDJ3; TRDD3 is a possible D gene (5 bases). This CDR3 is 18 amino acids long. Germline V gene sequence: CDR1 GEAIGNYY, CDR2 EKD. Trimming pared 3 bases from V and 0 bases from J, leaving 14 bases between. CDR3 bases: TGTGCCTGTGACGCTGCGGGGGGTAGCTCCTGGGACACCCGACAGATGTTTTTC. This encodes CACDAAGGSSWDTRQMFF.

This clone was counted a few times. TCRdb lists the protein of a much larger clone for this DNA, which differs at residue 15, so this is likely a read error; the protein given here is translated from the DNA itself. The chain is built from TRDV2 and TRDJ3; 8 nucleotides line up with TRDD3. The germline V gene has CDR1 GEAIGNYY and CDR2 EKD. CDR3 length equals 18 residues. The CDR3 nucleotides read TGTGCCTGTGACACCGTCTGGGGGAGCTCCTGGGACACCCGAAAGATGTTTTTC. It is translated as CACDTVWGSSWDTRKMFF.

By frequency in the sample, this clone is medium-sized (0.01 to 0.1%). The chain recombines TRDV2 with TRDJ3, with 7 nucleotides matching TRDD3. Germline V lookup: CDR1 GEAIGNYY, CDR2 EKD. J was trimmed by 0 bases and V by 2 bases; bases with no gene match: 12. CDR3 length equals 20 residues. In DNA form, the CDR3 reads TGTGCCTGTGACAAAGTACTGGGGACCTCCAGCTCCTGGGACACCCGACAGATGTTTTTC. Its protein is CACDKVLGTSSSWDTRQMFF.

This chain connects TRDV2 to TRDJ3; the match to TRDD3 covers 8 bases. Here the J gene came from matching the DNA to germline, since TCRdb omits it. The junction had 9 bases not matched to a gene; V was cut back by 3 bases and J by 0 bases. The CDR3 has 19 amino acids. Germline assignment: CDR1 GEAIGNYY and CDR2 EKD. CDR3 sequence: CACDVLGGASSWDTRQMFF. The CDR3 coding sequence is TGTGCCTGTGACGTACTGGGGGGGGCGAGCTCCTGGGACACCCGACAGATGTTTTTC.

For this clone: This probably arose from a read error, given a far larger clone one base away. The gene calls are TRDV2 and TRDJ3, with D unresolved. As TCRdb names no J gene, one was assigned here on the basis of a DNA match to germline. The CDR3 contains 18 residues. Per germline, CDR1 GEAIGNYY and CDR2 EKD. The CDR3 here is CASDSVSGPPWDTRQMFF. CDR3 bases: TGTGCCAGTGACTCTGTCTCCGGTCCACCCTGGGACACCCGACAGATGTTTTTC.

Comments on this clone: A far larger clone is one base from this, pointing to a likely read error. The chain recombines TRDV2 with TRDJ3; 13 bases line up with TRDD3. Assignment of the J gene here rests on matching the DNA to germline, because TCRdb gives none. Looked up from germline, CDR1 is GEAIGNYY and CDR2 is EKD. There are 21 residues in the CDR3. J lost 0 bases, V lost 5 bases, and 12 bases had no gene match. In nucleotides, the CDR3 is TGTGCCTGTGCCGCACTACTGGGGGATACGCCTAGCTCCTGGGACACCCGACAGATGTTTTTC. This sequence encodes CACAALLGDTPSSWDTRQMFF.

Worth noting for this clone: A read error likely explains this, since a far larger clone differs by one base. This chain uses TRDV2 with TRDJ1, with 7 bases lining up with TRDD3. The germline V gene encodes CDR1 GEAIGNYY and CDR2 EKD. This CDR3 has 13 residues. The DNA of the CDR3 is TGTGCCTGTGCCACCTGGGGGACCGATAAACTCATCTTT. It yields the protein CACATWGTDKLIF.

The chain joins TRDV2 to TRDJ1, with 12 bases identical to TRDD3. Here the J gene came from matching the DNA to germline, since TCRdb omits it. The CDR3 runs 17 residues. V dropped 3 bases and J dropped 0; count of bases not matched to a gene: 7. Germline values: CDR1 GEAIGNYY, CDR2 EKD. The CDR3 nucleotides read TGTGCCTGTGACGTACTGGGGGATACCAAGTACACCGATAAACTCATCTTT. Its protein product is CACDVLGDTKYTDKLIF.

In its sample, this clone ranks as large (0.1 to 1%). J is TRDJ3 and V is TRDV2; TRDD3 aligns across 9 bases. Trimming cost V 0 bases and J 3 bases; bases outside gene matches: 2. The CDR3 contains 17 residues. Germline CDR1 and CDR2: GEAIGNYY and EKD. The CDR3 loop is CACDTLGGYWDTRQMFF. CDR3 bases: TGTGCCTGTGACACCCTTGGGGGATACTGGGACACCCGACAGATGTTTTTC.

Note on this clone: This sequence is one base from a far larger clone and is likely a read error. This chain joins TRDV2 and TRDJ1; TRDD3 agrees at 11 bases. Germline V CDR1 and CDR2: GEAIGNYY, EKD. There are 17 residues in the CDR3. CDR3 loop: CACDTARYWGITDKLTF. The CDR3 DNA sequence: TGTGCCTGTGACACCGCGAGGTACTGGGGGATAACCGATAAACTCACCTTT.

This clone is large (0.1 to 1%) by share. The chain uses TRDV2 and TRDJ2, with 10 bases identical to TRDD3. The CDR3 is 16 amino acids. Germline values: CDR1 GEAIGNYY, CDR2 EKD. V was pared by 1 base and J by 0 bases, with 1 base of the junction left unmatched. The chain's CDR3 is CACDTLGDALTAQLFF. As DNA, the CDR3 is TGTGCCTGTGACACACTGGGGGATGCTTTGACAGCACAACTCTTCTTT.